This T cell receptor beta chain is from a study of T cell responses to AZD1222 COVID-19 vaccine. Sequenced by immunoSEQ multiplex PCR; TCRdb stores in-frame clones only, minus some. In the table there are around 88,000 clones, roughly nine tenths of which are singletons. CDR3 length: 12 amino acids. With 7 bases removed from V and 7 bases from J, the gap between germline ends came to 8 bases. CDR1 is SGHNT and CDR2 is YENEEA in the germline V gene. This clone was recorded a few times. This clonotype was sampled from an adult in good health. The chain has TRBV11-3 and TRBJ1-6; D remains ambiguous. The sequences come from peripheral blood, collected on day 0 of MenACWY control vaccination. The CDR3 DNA sequence: TGTGCCAGCACCACGTCCAATTCACCCCTCCACTTT. Encoded protein: CASTTSNSPLHF.